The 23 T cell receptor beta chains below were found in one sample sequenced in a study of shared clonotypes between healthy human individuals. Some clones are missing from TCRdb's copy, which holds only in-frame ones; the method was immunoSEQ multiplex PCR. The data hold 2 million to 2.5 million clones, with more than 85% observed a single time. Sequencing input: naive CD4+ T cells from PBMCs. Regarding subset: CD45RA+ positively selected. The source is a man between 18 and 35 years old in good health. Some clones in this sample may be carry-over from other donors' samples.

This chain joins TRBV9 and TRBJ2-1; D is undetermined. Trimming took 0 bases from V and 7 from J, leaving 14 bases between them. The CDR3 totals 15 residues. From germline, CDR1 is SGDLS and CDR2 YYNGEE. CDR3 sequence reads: CASSVDQDRWNEQFF. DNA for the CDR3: TGTGCCAGCAGCGTAGACCAAGATCGGTGGAATGAGCAGTTCTTC.

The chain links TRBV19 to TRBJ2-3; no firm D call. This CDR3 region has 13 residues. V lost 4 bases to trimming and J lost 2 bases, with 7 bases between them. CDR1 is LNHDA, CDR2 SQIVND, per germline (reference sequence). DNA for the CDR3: TGTGCCAGTAGTAGGGCGGACACAGATACGCAGTATTTT. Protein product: CASSRADTDTQYF.

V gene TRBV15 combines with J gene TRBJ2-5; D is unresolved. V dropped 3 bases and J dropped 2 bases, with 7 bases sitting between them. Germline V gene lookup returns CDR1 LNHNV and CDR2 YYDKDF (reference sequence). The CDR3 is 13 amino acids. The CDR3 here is CATSRVRQETQYF. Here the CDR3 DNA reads TGTGCCACCAGCAGGGTTCGACAAGAGACCCAGTACTTC.

CDR3 region: CASSLEGGTEAFF. In DNA, the CDR3 is TGTGCCAGCAGCTTAGAGGGGGGCACTGAAGCTTTCTTT. This chain uses TRBV7-3 with TRBJ1-1; possible D gene TRBD1, 6 bases. The germline V gene encodes CDR1 SGHTA and CDR2 FQGTGA. The V end lost 2 bases, the J end lost 4 bases, and 8 bases lay between the germline ends. This CDR3 spans 13 amino acids.

The CDR3 DNA reads TGCGCCAGCAGTGAGTCCCCGACGGGGCAGCCCCAGCATTTT. Amino acid sequence: CASSESPTGQPQHF. The rearrangement joins TRBV10-2 to TRBJ1-5; D is undetermined. Germline CDR1 is WSHSY and CDR2 is SAAADI. The CDR3 has 14 residues. The V gene lost 0 bases and the J gene lost 7 bases, with 10 bases spanning the gap.

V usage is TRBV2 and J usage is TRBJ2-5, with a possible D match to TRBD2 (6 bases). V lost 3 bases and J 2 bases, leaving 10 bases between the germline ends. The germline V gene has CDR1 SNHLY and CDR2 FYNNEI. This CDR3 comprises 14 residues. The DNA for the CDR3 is TGTGCCAGCAGTGACTCTAGCGCTCAAGAGACCCAGTACTTC. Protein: CASSDSSAQETQYF.

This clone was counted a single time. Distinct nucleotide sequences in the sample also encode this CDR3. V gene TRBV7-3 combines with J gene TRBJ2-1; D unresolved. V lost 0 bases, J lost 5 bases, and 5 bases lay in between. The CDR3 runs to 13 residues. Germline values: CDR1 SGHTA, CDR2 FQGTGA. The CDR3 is CASSLTGNNEQFF. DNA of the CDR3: TGTGCCAGCAGCTTAACAGGGAACAATGAGCAGTTCTTC.

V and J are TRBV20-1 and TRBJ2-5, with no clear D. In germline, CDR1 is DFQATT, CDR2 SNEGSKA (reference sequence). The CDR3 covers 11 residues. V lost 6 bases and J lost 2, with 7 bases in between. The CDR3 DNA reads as TGCAGTGCCCAGTTGCAAGAGACCCAGTACTTC. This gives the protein CSAQLQETQYF.

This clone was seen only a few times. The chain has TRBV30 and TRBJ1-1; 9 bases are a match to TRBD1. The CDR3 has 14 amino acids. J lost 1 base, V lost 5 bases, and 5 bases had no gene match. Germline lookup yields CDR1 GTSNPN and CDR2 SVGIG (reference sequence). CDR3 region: CAWGTGWGNTEAFF. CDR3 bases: TGTGCCTGGGGGACAGGGTGGGGGAACACTGAAGCTTTCTTT.

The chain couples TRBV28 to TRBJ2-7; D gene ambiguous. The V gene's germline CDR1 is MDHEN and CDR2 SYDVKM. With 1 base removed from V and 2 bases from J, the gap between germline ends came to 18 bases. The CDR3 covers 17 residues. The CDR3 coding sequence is TGTGCCAGCAGTTTATTCCCCCGCTACTTTAGGGCCTACGAGCAGTACTTC. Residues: CASSLFPRYFRAYEQYF.

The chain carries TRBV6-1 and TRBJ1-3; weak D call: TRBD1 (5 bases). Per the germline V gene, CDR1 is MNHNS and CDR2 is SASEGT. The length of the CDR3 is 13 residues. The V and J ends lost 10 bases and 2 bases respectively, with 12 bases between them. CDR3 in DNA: TGTGCCACCCCAGGGATCGCTGGAAACACCATATATTTT. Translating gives CATPGIAGNTIYF.

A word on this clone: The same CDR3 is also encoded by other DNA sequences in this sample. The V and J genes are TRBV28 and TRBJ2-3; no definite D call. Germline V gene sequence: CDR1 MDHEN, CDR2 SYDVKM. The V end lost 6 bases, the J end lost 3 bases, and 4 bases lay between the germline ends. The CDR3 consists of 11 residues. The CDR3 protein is CASRGTDTQYF. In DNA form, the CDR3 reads TGTGCCAGCAGAGGGACAGATACGCAGTATTTT.

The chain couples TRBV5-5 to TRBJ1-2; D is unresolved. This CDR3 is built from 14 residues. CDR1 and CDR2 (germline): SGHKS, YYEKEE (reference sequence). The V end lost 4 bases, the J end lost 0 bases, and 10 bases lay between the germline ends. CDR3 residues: CASSLQVANYGYTF. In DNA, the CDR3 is TGTGCCAGCAGCCTCCAGGTTGCTAACTATGGCTACACCTTC.

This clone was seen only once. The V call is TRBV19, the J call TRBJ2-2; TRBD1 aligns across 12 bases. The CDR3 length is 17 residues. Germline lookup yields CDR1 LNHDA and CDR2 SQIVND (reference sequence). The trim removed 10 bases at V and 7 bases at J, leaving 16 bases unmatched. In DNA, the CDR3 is TGTGCCACCCGCGGGACAGGGGGCCCTTACCTAGGCGGGGAGCTGTTTTTT. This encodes CATRGTGGPYLGGELFF. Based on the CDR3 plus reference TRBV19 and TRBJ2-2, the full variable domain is DGGITQSPKYLFRKEGQNVTLSCEQNLNHDAMYWYRQDPGQGLRLIYYSQIVNDFQKGDIAEGYSVSREKKESFPLTVTSAQKNPTAFYLCATRGTGGPYLGGELFFGEGSRLTVL.

The CDR3 nucleotides read TGTGCCTGTAATGGGCTGAGCTCTGGGGCCAACGTCCTGACTTTC. Encoded protein: CACNGLSSGANVLTF. The rearrangement joins TRBV28 to TRBJ2-6; D gene ambiguous. V was clipped by 11 bases and J by 0 bases, with 14 bases between them. Per the germline V gene, CDR1 is MDHEN and CDR2 is SYDVKM. The CDR3 loop spans 15 amino acids.

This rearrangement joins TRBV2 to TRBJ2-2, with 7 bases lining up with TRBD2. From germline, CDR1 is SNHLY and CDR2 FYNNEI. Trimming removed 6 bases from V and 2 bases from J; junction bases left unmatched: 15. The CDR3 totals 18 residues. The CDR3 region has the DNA TGTGCCAGCAGCCCGAGCGCTAGCGGACGGGGTAACACCGGGGAGCTGTTTTTT. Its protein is CASSPSASGRGNTGELFF.

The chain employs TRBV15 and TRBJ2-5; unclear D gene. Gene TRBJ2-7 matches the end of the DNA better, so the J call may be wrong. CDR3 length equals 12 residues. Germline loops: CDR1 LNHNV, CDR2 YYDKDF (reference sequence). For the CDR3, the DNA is TGTGCCACCAGCAGAAGTGGACCCGAGCAGTACTTC. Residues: CATSRSGPEQYF.

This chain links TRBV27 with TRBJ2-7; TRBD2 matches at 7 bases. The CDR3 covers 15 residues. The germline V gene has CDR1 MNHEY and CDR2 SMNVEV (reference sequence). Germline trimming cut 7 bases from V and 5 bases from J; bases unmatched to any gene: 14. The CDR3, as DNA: TGTGCCAGCACCTTCTGGGGGGGAGGGCCGAACGAGCAGTACTTC. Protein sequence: CASTFWGGGPNEQYF.

The CDR3 nucleotides are TGTGCCAGCACCCCCGGACTGGCCTACGAGCAGTACTTC. Encoded protein: CASTPGLAYEQYF. V gene TRBV28 combines with J gene TRBJ2-7, with a tentative D call TRBD2 (5 bases). CDR3 size: 13 residues. Trimming took off 7 bases at V and 2 bases at J, with 12 bases between the two ends. CDR1 and CDR2 from the germline V gene are MDHEN and SYDVKM. The complete variable domain, with remaining parts taken from reference TRBV28 and TRBJ2-7, reads DVKVTQSSRYLVKRTGEKVFLECVQDMDHENMFWYRQDPGLGLRLIYFSYDVKMKEKGDIPEGYSVSREKKERFSLILESASTNQTSMYLCASTPGLAYEQYFGPGTRLTVT.

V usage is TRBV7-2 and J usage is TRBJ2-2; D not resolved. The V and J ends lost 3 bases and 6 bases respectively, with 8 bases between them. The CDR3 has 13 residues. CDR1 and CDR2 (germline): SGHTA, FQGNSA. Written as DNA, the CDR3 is TGTGCCAGCAGCTTCCTATTTGCCGGGGAGCTGTTTTTT. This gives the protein CASSFLFAGELFF.

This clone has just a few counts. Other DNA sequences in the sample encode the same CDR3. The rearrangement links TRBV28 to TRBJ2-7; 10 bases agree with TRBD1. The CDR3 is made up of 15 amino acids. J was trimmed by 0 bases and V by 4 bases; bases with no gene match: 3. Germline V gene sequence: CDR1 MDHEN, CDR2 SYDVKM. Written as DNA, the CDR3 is TGTGCCAGCAGTTCCCGGACAGGGGGCTCCTACGAGCAGTACTTC. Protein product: CASSSRTGGSYEQYF.

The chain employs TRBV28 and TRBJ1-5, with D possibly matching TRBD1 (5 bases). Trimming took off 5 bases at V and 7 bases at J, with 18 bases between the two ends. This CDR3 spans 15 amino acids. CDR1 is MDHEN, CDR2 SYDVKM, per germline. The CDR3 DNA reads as TGTGCCAGCAGTACTGATCAGGGCACACGACAGCCCCAGCATTTT. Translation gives CASSTDQGTRQPQHF.

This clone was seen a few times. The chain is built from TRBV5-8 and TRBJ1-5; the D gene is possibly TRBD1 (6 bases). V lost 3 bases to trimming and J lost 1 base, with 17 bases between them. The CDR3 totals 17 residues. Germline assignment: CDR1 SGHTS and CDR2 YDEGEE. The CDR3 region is CASSSGAGAGSNQPQHF. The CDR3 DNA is TGTGCCAGCAGCTCTGGGGCGGGGGCAGGAAGCAATCAGCCCCAGCATTTT.